This TCR beta chain was retrieved from a study of T cell changes during pregnancy in multiple sclerosis. The CDR3 has 17 amino acids. Germline loops: CDR1 MNHEY, CDR2 SMNVEV (reference sequence). V was shortened by 5 bases and J by 5 bases, with 22 bases between the two germline ends. The repertoire was sequenced with immunoSEQ multiplex PCR; TCRdb's copy has only in-frame clones and lacks some. The sample carries roughly 25,000 clones, roughly 91% recorded once. This chain connects TRBV27 to TRBJ2-1; D is perhaps TRBD2 (5 bases). The clonotype originates from a female donor in good health, enrolled as a control in a pregnancy study. Material: CD4+ T cells from peripheral blood mononuclear cells, obtained in the first trimester of pregnancy. Written as DNA, the CDR3 is TGTGCCAGCAGTCCCACTCGGAAGCGGAAATCTGACAATGAGCAGTTCTTC. Translation gives CASSPTRKRKSDNEQFF.